Included here is one T cell receptor (beta chain) sequence, with context. Repertoires were generated with immunoSEQ multiplex PCR, while TCRdb's copy carries only in-frame clones and drops some. The sample yields about 210,000 clones, roughly 87% seen once. The data were taken from a study of blood T cell repertoires in COVID-19. Study in general: Some COVID-19 samples were acute and others convalescent; all came from the United States, Italy and Spain. The cDNA or gDNA used as material had been derived from T cells, B-cell-depleted T cells, or PBMCs.

V was clipped by 4 bases and J by 0 bases, with 10 bases between them. From germline, CDR1 is SGDLS and CDR2 YYNGEE. The CDR3 length is 14 residues. Participant age was roughly 18 to 95 years, and participants resided in 25 or so US areas. This rearrangement joins TRBV9 to TRBJ1-2; D gene unclear. The sample was PBMCs or T cells enriched from blood (not recorded which). The source is a man younger than 30 with acute COVID-19. The CDR3 DNA reads TGTGCCAGCAGCTTTTCGACATCTAACTATGGCTACACCTTC. It yields the protein CASSFSTSNYGYTF.